The rows below give T cell receptor beta chains drawn from one sample of a study of blood T cell repertoires in COVID-19. Measured with immunoSEQ multiplex PCR; TCRdb has only the in-frame clones, and not every one. The sample has about 260,000 clones, 85% seen once. Sequenced sample: peripheral blood. The receptors originated from a human donor in a cohort sampled during active COVID-19. Each CDR3 is given with its conserved first and last residue. D genes are given only for firm matches. Clone size is shown for a subset of rows, as once, few, many or a class of expanded clone.

DNA: TGTGCCAGCAGTTCCGCCTCAGGGACTCGAGAGCCCCAGCATTTT
CDR3: CASSSASGTREPQHF
D: NA
J: TRBJ1-5
V: TRBV5-6
size: NA

DNA: TGTGCCAGCAGTGTTAGCGGTCGTACCTCCTACAATGAGCAGTTCTTC
CDR3: CASSVSGRTSYNEQFF
D: NA
J: TRBJ2-1
V: TRBV25-1
size: once

DNA: TGTGCCAGTAGTACCCTCCAGCGAGTAGGGGCCGGTGAAGCTTTCTTT
CDR3: CASSTLQRVGAGEAFF
D: NA
J: TRBJ1-1
V: TRBV19
size: NA

DNA: TGTGCCAGCAGCGTAGTGGGTACTAGCGGGAGAGATACGCAGTATTTT
CDR3: CASSVVGTSGRDTQYF
D: TRBD2
J: TRBJ2-3
V: TRBV9
size: NA

DNA: TGTGCCAGCAGCCAGGGGGGACAGGGAACCTACGAGCAGTACTTC
CDR3: CASSQGGQGTYEQYF
D: TRBD1
J: TRBJ2-7
V: TRBV3-1/TRBV3-2
size: NA

DNA: TGTGCCATCAGTGGGGCTTCGACAGTAGATGGCTACACCTTC
CDR3: CAISGASTVDGYTF
D: NA
J: TRBJ1-2
V: TRBV10-3
size: once

DNA: TGTGCCAGCAGCCCCCCGGGACAAAGCTATGGCTACACCTTC
CDR3: CASSPPGQSYGYTF
D: NA
J: TRBJ1-2
V: TRBV5-6
size: NA

DNA: TGTGCCAGCAGTGAAGCGGGGGGGGGAAGCTATGGCTACACCTTC
CDR3: CASSEAGGGSYGYTF
D: NA
J: TRBJ1-2
V: TRBV6-1
size: once

DNA: TGTGCCACCAGTGACCCGGACAGGGTCAATGAGCAGTTCTTC
CDR3: CATSDPDRVNEQFF
D: TRBD1
J: TRBJ2-1
V: TRBV24-1
size: NA

DNA: TGTGCCAGCAGCGTCGGGGGAGCGGGAGGTGATACGCAGTATTTT
CDR3: CASSVGGAGGDTQYF
D: TRBD2
J: TRBJ2-3
V: TRBV7-2
size: NA